These T cell receptor beta chains were read from a single sample in a study of CXCR3-negative and CXCR3-positive naive CD8 T cells. From the 5' RACE reads, TCRdb lists one entry per CDR3 protein and no DNA. Here the sample table reports about 150,000 distinct CDR3 sequences. Input material: naive CXCR3+ CD8+ T cells from blood. The receptors originated from a human donor in good health. Some clones in this sample may be carry-over from other donors' samples. Each CDR3 is given with its conserved first and last residue.

cdr3_length: 14; j_call: TRBJ2-2; v_call: TRBV6-5; cdr3_aa: CASSSHGQIGELFF
cdr3_length: 16; j_call: TRBJ2-1; v_call: TRBV9; cdr3_aa: CATTQGSWSSYNEQFF
cdr3_length: 14; j_call: TRBJ2-5; v_call: TRBV5-1; cdr3_aa: CASTREAFGETQYF
cdr3_length: 11; j_call: TRBJ1-1; v_call: TRBV7-9; cdr3_aa: CASSLDPRAFF
cdr3_length: 15; j_call: TRBJ2-7; v_call: TRBV25-1; cdr3_aa: CASSPGRSLAYEQYF
cdr3_length: 17; j_call: TRBJ2-2; v_call: TRBV6-6; cdr3_aa: CASSYSLPGADTGELFF
cdr3_length: 18; j_call: TRBJ2-1; v_call: TRBV11-3; cdr3_aa: CASSSWTSDLPEGAEQFF
cdr3_length: 16; j_call: TRBJ2-7; v_call: TRBV13; cdr3_aa: CASSWSHSGSSYEQYF
cdr3_length: 15; j_call: TRBJ2-5; v_call: TRBV4-2; cdr3_aa: CASSQDRWTQETQYF
cdr3_length: 14; j_call: TRBJ2-5; v_call: TRBV7-9; cdr3_aa: CASSSRRGQETQYF
cdr3_length: 15; j_call: TRBJ1-6; v_call: TRBV24-1; cdr3_aa: CATSDGTIYNSPLHF
cdr3_length: 19; j_call: TRBJ2-2; v_call: TRBV6-5; cdr3_aa: CASSLNPWTAGANTGELFF
cdr3_length: 14; j_call: TRBJ2-7; v_call: TRBV13; cdr3_aa: CASSLGLRPYEQYF